The 21 T cell receptor beta chains in this list originate from one sample, sequenced in a study of T cell repertoires in cytomegalovirus infection. From the reads, TCRdb called clonotypes with MiXCR, one entry per CDR3 protein. The repertoire holds around 750,000 distinct CDR3 sequences, about 31% seen once, with around an eighth in the top ten. No antigens are known for them. The sequencing here drew on cultured CD8+ T cells from PBMCs, taken from culture after CMV antigen stimulation. These receptors came from a human donor in good health (CMV status not recorded). Some clones in this sample may be carry-over from other donors' samples.

This clonotype was observed many times. The chain joins TRBV7-6 to TRBJ2-7; TRBD1 is a possible D gene (5 bases). In germline, CDR1 is SGHVS, CDR2 FNYEAQ. V lost 3 bases and J lost 2, with 8 bases in between. The CDR3 is 13 residues long. CDR3 DNA sequence: TGTGCCAGCAGCTTGACAGAAACCTACGAGCAGTACTTC. Amino acid sequence: CASSLTETYEQYF.

This clonotype was observed at least ten times. V usage is TRBV6-1 and J usage is TRBJ2-7; D might be TRBD2 (7 bases). Germline CDR1 is MNHNS and CDR2 is SASEGT. CDR3 length: 13 residues. V lost 11 bases and J 2 bases, leaving 16 bases between the germline ends. In DNA form, the CDR3 reads TGTGCCTCCGGGGGGCAGGGCACCTACGAGCAGTACGTC. Its translation is CASGGQGTYEQYV.

J is TRBJ2-5 and V is TRBV28; 8 bases fit TRBD1. The CDR3 runs 14 residues. CDR1 is MDHEN, CDR2 SYDVKM, per germline. Trimming removed 9 bases from V and 0 bases from J; junction bases left unmatched: 6. In DNA form, the CDR3 reads TGTGCCAGTAACCGGGACAGGTACCAAGAGACCCAGTACTTC. Translating gives CASNRDRYQETQYF.

The genes are TRBV2 and TRBJ1-5, with a weak D call TRBD1 (5 bases). CDR3 size: 16 residues. V was clipped by 2 bases and J by 7 bases, with 18 bases between them. The germline gives CDR1 SNHLY, CDR2 FYNNEI. CDR3 residues: CASSEQGSGGRQPQHF. DNA of the CDR3: TGTGCCAGCAGTGAACAGGGTTCAGGCGGGAGACAGCCCCAGCATTTT. Using reference TRBV2 and TRBJ1-5 for the parts outside the CDR3, the full variable domain is EPEVTQTPSHQVTQMGQEVILRCVPISNHLYFYWYRQILGQKVEFLVSFYNNEISEKSEIFDDQFSVERPDGSNFTLKIRSTKLEDSAMYFCASSEQGSGGRQPQHFGDGTRLSIL.

The chain uses TRBV5-6 and TRBJ1-5, with 9 nucleotides matching TRBD1. The germline V gene has CDR1 SGHDT and CDR2 YYEEEE. Trimming took 2 bases from V and 8 from J; bases not matched to a gene: 8. This CDR3 comprises 15 residues. CDR3 in amino acids: CASSFGTGNGKPQHF. The CDR3 bases are TGTGCCAGCAGCTTCGGGACAGGGAACGGGAAGCCCCAGCATTTT.

This clonotype has at least ten counts. The chain recombines TRBV7-8 with TRBJ2-1; 10 bases map to TRBD1. The CDR3 has 16 residues. Germline trimming cut 5 bases from V and 6 bases from J; bases unmatched to any gene: 10. The V gene's germline CDR1 is SGHVS and CDR2 FQNEAQ. CDR3 DNA sequence: TGTGCCAGCAGCGTGTCTAAGGACAGGGGGGGCAATGAGCAGTTCTTC. Translating it yields CASSVSKDRGGNEQFF.

The sample holds one count of this clonotype. V and J are TRBV6-6 and TRBJ1-4; 7 nucleotides align to TRBD1. V was pared by 2 bases and J by 6 bases, with 9 bases of the junction left unmatched. The CDR3 runs to 16 residues. Germline V gene lookup returns CDR1 MNHNY and CDR2 SVGAGI (reference sequence). The CDR3 DNA is TGTGCCAGCAGTTACCTGATCCAGGGGGTTCATGAAAAACTGTTTTTT. Translation: CASSYLIQGVHEKLFF.

This clonotype has just a few counts. The rearrangement uses TRBV6-5 and TRBJ1-1; perhaps TRBD1 as D (6 bases). The V end was cut by 0 bases, the J end by 6 bases, with 20 bases between. Germline CDR1 reads MNHEY; CDR2 reads SVGAGI. The CDR3 extends over 17 amino acids. The DNA of the CDR3 is TGTGCCAGCAGTTACTCGCGGACAGACGAACGTGGCCCTGAAGCTTTCTTT. It yields the protein CASSYSRTDERGPEAFF.

The V gene is TRBV28, the J gene TRBJ1-2, with 7 positions matching TRBD1. The CDR3 covers 13 residues. Germline-derived CDR1 and CDR2 are MDHEN and SYDVKM. The V and J ends lost 5 bases and 4 bases, in that order; junction bases with no gene match: 4. The CDR3 sequence: CASSQQGLYGYTF. For the CDR3, the DNA is TGTGCCAGCAGTCAACAGGGGCTCTATGGCTACACCTTC.

The V and J genes are TRBV6-6 and TRBJ1-4, with 9 bases lining up with TRBD1. Germline V CDR1 and CDR2: MNHNY, SVGAGI (reference sequence). CDR3 size: 15 residues. Germline trimming cut 0 bases from V and 6 bases from J; bases unmatched to any gene: 2. For the CDR3, the DNA is TGTGCCAGCAGTTACTCCGGGACAGGGCATGAAAAACTGTTTTTT. This encodes CASSYSGTGHEKLFF.

The chain uses TRBV28 and TRBJ2-7; maybe TRBD1 (6 bases). V dropped 4 bases and J dropped 3 bases, with 10 bases sitting between them. The CDR3 covers 13 residues. Germline CDR1 MDHEN, CDR2 SYDVKM. Here the CDR3 reads CASSWDKLYEQYF. DNA for the CDR3: TGTGCCAGCAGTTGGGACAAGCTCTACGAGCAGTACTTC.

This clonotype was counted only a few times. The gene calls are TRBV6-5 and TRBJ2-1; 11 bases are a match to TRBD1. The CDR3 spans 16 residues. V trimming: 4 bases; J trimming: 6 bases; junction bases outside the gene matches: 8. CDR1 and CDR2 (germline): MNHEY, SVGAGI. The chain's CDR3 is CASSFQFGTGGNEQFF. The CDR3 region has the DNA TGTGCCAGCAGTTTTCAATTCGGGACAGGGGGCAATGAGCAGTTCTTC.

The rearrangement uses TRBV4-1 and TRBJ2-7; D gene uncertain. CDR3 length: 13 amino acids. Germline CDR1 and CDR2: MGHRA and YSYEKL. Trimming stripped 0 bases from V and 3 bases from J, with 6 bases between. CDR3 DNA sequence: TGCGCCAGCAGCCAAGATGACTTCTACGAGCAGTACTTC. Translated, it gives CASSQDDFYEQYF.

CDR3 region: CATSSPLTGGYADTQYF. CDR3 bases: TGTGCCACCAGCAGCCCTTTGACAGGGGGGTACGCAGATACGCAGTATTTT. The rearrangement joins TRBV15 to TRBJ2-3; 9 nucleotides align to TRBD1. The CDR3 is made up of 17 amino acids. J was trimmed by 4 bases and V by 3 bases; bases with no gene match: 11. Germline values: CDR1 LNHNV, CDR2 YYDKDF (reference sequence).

CDR3 bases: TGTGCCAGCAGCTCCCCAGAGAGTCCGGGCCAGACCCAGTACTTC. The encoded protein is CASSSPESPGQTQYF. V usage is TRBV7-9 and J usage is TRBJ2-5; D is undetermined. Trimming took 4 bases from V and 6 from J, leaving 18 bases between them. The CDR3 sequence is 15 residues long. Germline V gives CDR1 SEHNR, CDR2 FQNEAQ (reference sequence).

This sequence joins TRBV5-6 and TRBJ2-7, with a weak D call TRBD2 (5 bases). The CDR3 runs 16 residues. Trimming removed 1 base at V and 3 bases at J, with 17 bases between. The germline V gene has CDR1 SGHDT and CDR2 YYEEEE. The CDR3 DNA reads TGTGCCAGCAGCTTGCCATCCGGGCCCGGAGGCTACGAGCAGTACTTC. It translates to CASSLPSGPGGYEQYF.

The chain is built from TRBV6-2 or TRBV6-3 and TRBJ2-3, with D tentatively TRBD2 (6 bases). CDR1 is MNHEY and CDR2 is SVGEGT in the germline V gene. The CDR3 extends over 17 amino acids. Between the trimmed V and J ends, which lost 0 bases and 2 bases, there was a span of 15 bases. This CDR3 is CASSYSGRGIYTDTQYF. The CDR3 DNA is TGTGCCAGCAGTTACTCTGGCCGGGGGATCTACACAGATACGCAGTATTTT.

There are a few counts of this clonotype. The chain carries TRBV2 and TRBJ2-7; D is unclear. Trimming left V 4 bases short and J 7 bases short, with 5 bases between. The V gene's germline CDR1 is SNHLY and CDR2 FYNNEI. The CDR3 consists of 10 residues. CDR3 residues: CASSAREQYV. The CDR3, as DNA: TGTGCCAGCAGTGCCAGGGAGCAGTACGTC.

In this sample, this clonotype turned up a few times. The V gene is TRBV28, the J gene TRBJ1-4; D unresolved. CDR3 length: 14 amino acids. Germline V gives CDR1 MDHEN, CDR2 SYDVKM. The V and J ends lost 5 bases and 7 bases respectively, with 14 bases between them. This CDR3 reads CASSTPATSEKLFF. The CDR3 DNA is TGTGCCAGCAGTACGCCAGCCACGAGTGAAAAACTGTTTTTT.

The chain combines TRBV19 with TRBJ1-4, with D possibly matching TRBD1 (5 bases). Per the germline V gene, CDR1 is LNHDA and CDR2 is SQIVND (reference sequence). The length of the CDR3 is 17 residues. V was trimmed by 6 bases and J by 0 bases, leaving 17 bases between them. CDR3 nucleotide sequence: TGTGCCAGTAGCCCCGGGACGCACCACCCAACTAATGAAAAACTGTTTTTT. Protein product: CASSPGTHHPTNEKLFF.

Ten or more counts support this clonotype. This chain joins TRBV7-6 and TRBJ2-2; D ambiguous. This CDR3 contains 14 residues. The germline CDR1 and CDR2 sequences are SGHVS and FNYEAQ. Trimming removed 5 bases from V and 2 bases from J, with 9 bases in between. The CDR3 protein is CASSEQLNTGELFF. The CDR3 DNA reads TGTGCCAGCAGCGAACAGCTTAACACCGGGGAGCTGTTTTTT.